The 7 T cell receptor beta chains given below trace back to one sample, sequenced in a study of cytomegalovirus exposure and HLA in healthy donors. PCR employed 60 Vbeta and 13 Jbeta primers. Here immunoSEQ multiplex PCR was the method, and the copy in TCRdb shows in-frame clones only, minus some. The table shows 140,000 to 150,000 clones, with 76% occurring only once. Sequenced sample: PBMCs. All receptors come from a woman between 35 and 50 years old in good health and CMV-seronegative.

Comments on this clone: At one of its ends the junction is not consistent with the germline gene, which may arise from a read error. The chain uses TRBV7-6 and TRBJ2-1; 8 bases match TRBD2. Per germline, CDR1 SGHVS and CDR2 FNYEAQ. The CDR3 contains 15 residues. CDR3 DNA: TGTGCCAGCAGCGTAGCGGGGCAATCCTACAATGAGCAGTTCTTC. Protein product: CASSVAGQSYNEQFF.

This clone was observed a single time. The chain joins TRBV4-2 to TRBJ1-6; TRBD1 matches at 7 bases. Germline-derived CDR1 and CDR2 are LGHNA and YNFKEQ. V trimming: 4 bases; J trimming: 5 bases; junction bases outside the gene matches: 2. CDR3 length: 14 residues. CDR3: CASSLDRDNSPLHF. DNA for the CDR3: TGTGCCAGCAGCCTAGACAGGGATAATTCACCCCTCCACTTT.

The rearrangement uses TRBV19 and TRBJ2-3; 13 bases line up with TRBD2. The CDR3 spans 16 residues. J was trimmed by 4 bases and V by 6 bases; bases with no gene match: 7. From germline, CDR1 is LNHDA and CDR2 SQIVND (reference sequence). In DNA form, the CDR3 reads TGTGCCAGTAGCACTAGACTAGCGGGGGGTCCAGATACGCAGTATTTT. Protein: CASSTRLAGGPDTQYF.

As for this clone: An end of the junction does not agree with germline; a read error may underlie this. The chain joins TRBV14 to TRBJ1-1; D is unresolved. Per germline, CDR1 SGHDN and CDR2 FVKESK. There are 12 residues in the CDR3. This CDR3 reads CANSSVNTEAFF. The CDR3 bases are TGTGCCAACAGCTCCGTAAACACTGAAGCTTTCTTT.

There are a few counts of this clone. V and J are TRBV4-1 and TRBJ1-5, with 10 bases matching TRBD1. The CDR3 covers 15 residues. The germline V gene encodes CDR1 MGHRA and CDR2 YSYEKL. Trimming at V came to 3 bases and at J to 1 base, leaving 0 bases not matched to a gene. CDR3 region: CASSQGQGSNQPQHF. As DNA, the CDR3 is TGCGCCAGCAGCCAGGGACAGGGGAGCAATCAGCCCCAGCATTTT.

The chain is built from TRBV28 and TRBJ1-4; tentatively, D is TRBD1 (5 bases). Trimming pared 7 bases from V and 8 bases from J, leaving 20 bases between. CDR1 MDHEN and CDR2 SYDVKM come from the germline V gene. The CDR3 is 15 amino acids. In DNA form, the CDR3 reads TGTGCCAGCATCCCAAATCCTTTCAAGGGGGAAAAACTGTTTTTT. Encoded protein: CASIPNPFKGEKLFF. The entire variable domain, with the rest obtained from reference TRBV28 and TRBJ1-4, is as follows: DVKVTQSSRYLVKRTGEKVFLECVQDMDHENMFWYRQDPGLGLRLIYFSYDVKMKEKGDIPEGYSVSREKKERFSLILESASTNQTSMYLCASIPNPFKGEKLFFGSGTQLSVL.

The chain employs TRBV5-4 and TRBJ1-6; D perhaps matches TRBD1 (6 bases). Per the germline V gene, CDR1 is SGHNT and CDR2 is YYREEE (reference sequence). Deletions cut 4 bases from V and 8 bases from J, with 28 bases between. The CDR3 totals 19 residues. CDR3 protein: CASSKTFGQLIGSYSPLHF. Here the CDR3 DNA reads TGTGCCAGCAGCAAAACATTTGGACAGCTTATAGGTTCCTATTCACCCCTCCACTTT.